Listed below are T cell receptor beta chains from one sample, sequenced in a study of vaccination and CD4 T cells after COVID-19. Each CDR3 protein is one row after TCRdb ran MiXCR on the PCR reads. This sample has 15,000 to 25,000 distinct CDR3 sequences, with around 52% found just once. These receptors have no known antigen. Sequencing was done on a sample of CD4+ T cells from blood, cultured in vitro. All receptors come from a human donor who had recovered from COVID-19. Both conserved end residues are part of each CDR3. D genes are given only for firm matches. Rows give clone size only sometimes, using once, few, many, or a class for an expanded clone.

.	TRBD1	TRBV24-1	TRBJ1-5	CATSDAGTGSIISPQHF
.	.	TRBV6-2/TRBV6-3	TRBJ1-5	CASSYRVSQPQHF
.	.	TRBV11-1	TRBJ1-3	CASSFEYSGNTIYF
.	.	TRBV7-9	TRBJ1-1	CASSFRAVGRRLNTEAFF
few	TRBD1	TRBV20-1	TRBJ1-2	CSAHGQGYYGYTF
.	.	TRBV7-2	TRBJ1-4	CASSRRAIRSNEKLFF
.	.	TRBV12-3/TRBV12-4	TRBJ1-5	CASSLVGSRQPQHF
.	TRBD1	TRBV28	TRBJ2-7	CASSSSGTGIYEQYF
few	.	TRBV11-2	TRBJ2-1	CASSLDGVQGEQFF
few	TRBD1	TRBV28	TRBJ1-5	CASRGTGDSPRNQPQHF
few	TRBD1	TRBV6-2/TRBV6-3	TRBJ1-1	CASSPSRGGTTEAFF
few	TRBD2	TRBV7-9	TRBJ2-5	CASSIAGGKQETQYF
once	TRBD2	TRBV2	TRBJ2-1	CASSGLRGRGVAEYNEQFF
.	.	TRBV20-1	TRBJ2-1	CSAISGKDGFFPSNEQFF
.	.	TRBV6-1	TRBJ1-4	CASSRLRTELNEKLFF
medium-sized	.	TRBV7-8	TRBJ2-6	CASSLVGVSSGANVLTF
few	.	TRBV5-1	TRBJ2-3	CASSLEFPRSSTDTQYF
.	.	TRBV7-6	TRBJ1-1	CASSLGVGMNTEAFF
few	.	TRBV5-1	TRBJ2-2	CASSLDGQGGTGELFF
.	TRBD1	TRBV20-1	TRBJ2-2	CSASRTGTGELFF
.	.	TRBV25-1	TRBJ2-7	CASSEFGESEQYF
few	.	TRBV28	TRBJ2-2	CASRPPGGTRNTGELFF
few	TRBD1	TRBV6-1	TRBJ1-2	CATLRDSISRYGYTF
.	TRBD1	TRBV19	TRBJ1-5	CASSIIGTGNNQPQHF
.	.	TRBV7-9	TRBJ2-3	CASSFIYGADTQYF